This TCR beta chain was documented in a study of molecular identifiers for immune sequencing clone quantification. The overall study: In replicates, the authors split RNA from roughly 18,000 or 92,000 naive CD8 cells five ways and sequenced four.

Sample share makes this clonotype medium-sized. As yet, its antigen is unknown. The germline V and J ends were trimmed by 5 bases and 12 bases, with 21 bases remaining between them. Looked up from germline, CDR1 is MNHEY and CDR2 is SMNVEV (reference sequence). This CDR3 comprises 14 residues. Study-wide points: Barcode collisions between identical TCR molecules could shrink estimates of highly expanded clone sizes.

TCRdb used MiXCR to reprocess the PCR reads, holding one entry per CDR3 protein. The sample shows approximately 9,800 distinct CDR3 sequences, 15% to 20% of them seen only once. The sample consisted of naive CD8+ T cells from blood, with Jurkat cell RNA spiked in. This sample's subset: FACS-sorted CD8+CD4-CCR7+CD45RA+ naive T cells. The TCR was taken from a human donor in good health. Some libraries in this study had Jurkat cell RNA spiked in. J is TRBJ2-3 and V is TRBV27; possibly TRBD1 or TRBD2 for D (5 bases each). In DNA form, the CDR3 reads TGTGCCAGCAGTCCGGACCTGAGGGGTCAGAGTCAGTATTTT. Its translation: CASSPDLRGQSQYF.